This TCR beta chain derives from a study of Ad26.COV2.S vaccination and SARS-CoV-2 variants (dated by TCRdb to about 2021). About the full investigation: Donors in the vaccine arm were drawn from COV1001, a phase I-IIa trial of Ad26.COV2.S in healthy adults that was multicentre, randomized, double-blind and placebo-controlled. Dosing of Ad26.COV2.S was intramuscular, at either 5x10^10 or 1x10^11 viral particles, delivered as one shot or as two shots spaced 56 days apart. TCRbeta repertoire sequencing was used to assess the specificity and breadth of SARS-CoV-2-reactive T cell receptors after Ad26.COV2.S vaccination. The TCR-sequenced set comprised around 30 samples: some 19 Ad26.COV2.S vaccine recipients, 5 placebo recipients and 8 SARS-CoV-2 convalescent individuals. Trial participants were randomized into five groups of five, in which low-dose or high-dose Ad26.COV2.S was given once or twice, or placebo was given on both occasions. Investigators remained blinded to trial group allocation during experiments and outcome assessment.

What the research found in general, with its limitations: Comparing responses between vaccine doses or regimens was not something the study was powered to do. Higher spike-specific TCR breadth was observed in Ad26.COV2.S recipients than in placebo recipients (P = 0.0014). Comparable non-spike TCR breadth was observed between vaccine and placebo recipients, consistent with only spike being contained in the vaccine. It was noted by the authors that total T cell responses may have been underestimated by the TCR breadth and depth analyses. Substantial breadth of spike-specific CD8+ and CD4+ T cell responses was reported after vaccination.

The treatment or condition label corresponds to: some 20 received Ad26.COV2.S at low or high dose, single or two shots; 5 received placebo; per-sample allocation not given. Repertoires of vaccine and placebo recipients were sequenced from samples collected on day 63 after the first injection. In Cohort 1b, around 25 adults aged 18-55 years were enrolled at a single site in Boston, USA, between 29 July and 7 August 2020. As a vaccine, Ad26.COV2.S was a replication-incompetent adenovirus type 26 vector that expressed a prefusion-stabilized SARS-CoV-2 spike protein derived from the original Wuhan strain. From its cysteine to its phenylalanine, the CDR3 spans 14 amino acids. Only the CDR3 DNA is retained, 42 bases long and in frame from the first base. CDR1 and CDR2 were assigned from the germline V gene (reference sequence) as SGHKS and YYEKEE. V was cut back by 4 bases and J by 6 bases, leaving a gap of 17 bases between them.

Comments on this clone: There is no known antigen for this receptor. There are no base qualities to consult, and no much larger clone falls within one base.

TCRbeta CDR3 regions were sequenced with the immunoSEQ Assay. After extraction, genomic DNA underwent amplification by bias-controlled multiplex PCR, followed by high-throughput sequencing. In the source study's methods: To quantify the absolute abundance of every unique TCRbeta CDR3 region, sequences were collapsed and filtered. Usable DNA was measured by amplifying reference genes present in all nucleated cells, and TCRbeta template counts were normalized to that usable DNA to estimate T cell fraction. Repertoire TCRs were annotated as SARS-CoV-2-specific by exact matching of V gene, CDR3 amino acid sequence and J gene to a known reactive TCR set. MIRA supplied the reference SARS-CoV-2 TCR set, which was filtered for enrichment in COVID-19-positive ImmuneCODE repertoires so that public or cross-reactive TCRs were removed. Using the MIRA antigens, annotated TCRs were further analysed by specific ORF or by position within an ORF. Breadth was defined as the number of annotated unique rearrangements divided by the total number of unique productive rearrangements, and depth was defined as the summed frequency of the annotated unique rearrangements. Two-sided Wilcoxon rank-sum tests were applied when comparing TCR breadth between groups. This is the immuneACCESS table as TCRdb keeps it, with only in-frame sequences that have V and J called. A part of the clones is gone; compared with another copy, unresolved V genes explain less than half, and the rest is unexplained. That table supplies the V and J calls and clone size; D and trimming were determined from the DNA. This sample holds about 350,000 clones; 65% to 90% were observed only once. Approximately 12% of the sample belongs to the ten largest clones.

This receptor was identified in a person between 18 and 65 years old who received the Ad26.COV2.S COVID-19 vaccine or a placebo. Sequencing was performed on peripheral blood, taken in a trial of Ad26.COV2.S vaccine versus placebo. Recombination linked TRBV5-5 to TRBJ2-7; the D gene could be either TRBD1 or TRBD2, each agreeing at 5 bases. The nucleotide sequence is TGTGCCAGCAGCCAGGCGGGCAGGGCTTCCGAGCAGTACTTC. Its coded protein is CASSQAGRASEQYF.